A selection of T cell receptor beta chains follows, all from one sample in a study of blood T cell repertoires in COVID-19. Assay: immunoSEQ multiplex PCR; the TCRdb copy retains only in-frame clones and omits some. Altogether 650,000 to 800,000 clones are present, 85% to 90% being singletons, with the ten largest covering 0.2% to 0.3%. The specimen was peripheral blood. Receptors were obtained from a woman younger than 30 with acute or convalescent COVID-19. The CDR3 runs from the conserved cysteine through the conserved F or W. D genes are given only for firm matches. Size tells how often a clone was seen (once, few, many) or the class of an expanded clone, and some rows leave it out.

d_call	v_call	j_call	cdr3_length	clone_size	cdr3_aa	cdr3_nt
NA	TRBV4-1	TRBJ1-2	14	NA	CASSQDRGGWGYTF	TGCGCCAGCAGCCAAGATCGGGGGGGCTGGGGCTACACCTTC
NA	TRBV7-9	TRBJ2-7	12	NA	CASSLARREQYF	TGTGCCAGCAGCTTAGCGAGGAGGGAGCAGTACTTC
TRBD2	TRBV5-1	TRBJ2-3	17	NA	CASSLGGLAGGQDTQYF	TGCGCCAGCAGCTTGGGAGGACTAGCGGGGGGGCAAGATACGCAGTATTTT
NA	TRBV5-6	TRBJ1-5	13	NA	CASSFGSNQPQHF	TGTGCCAGCAGCTTCGGGAGCAATCAGCCCCAGCATTTT
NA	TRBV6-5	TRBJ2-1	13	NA	CASSTARVHEQFF	TGTGCCAGCAGCACGGCTAGAGTCCATGAGCAGTTCTTC
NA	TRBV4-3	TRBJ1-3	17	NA	CASSQDLTGLSGNTIYF	TGCGCCAGCAGCCAAGATCTTACAGGCCTCTCTGGAAACACCATATATTTT
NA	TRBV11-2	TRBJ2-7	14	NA	CASSFSTGFYEQYF	TGTGCCAGCAGCTTCTCCACAGGTTTCTACGAGCAGTACTTC
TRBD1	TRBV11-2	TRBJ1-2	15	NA	CASSLDWTGVGGYTF	TGTGCCAGCAGCTTAGACTGGACAGGGGTAGGGGGCTACACCTTC
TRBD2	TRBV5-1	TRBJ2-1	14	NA	CASRGLADYNEQFF	TGCGCCAGCAGGGGTCTAGCGGATTACAATGAGCAGTTCTTC
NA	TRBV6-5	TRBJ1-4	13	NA	CASRFLSGEKLFF	TGTGCCAGCAGGTTCCTCTCGGGAGAAAAACTGTTTTTT
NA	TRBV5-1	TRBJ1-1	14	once	CASSVGQENTEAFF	TGCGCCAGCAGCGTCGGCCAGGAGAACACTGAAGCTTTCTTT
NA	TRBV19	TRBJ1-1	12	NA	CASSNWNTEAFF	TGTGCCAGTTCAAATTGGAACACTGAAGCTTTCTTT
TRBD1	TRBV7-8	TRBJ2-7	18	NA	CASSGGTGGYIFSYEQYF	TGTGCCAGCAGCGGGGGGACAGGGGGTTACATATTTTCCTACGAGCAGTACTTC
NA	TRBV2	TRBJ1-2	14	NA	CASSEDVSMDGYTF	TGTGCCAGCAGTGAAGACGTCAGTATGGATGGCTACACCTTC
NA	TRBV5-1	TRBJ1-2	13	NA	CASSLGPYYGYTF	TGCGCCAGCAGCTTGGGTCCCTACTATGGCTACACCTTC
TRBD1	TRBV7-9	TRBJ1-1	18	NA	CASSLPKLGQGLNTEAFF	TGTGCCAGCAGCTTACCGAAACTCGGACAGGGATTGAACACTGAAGCTTTCTTT
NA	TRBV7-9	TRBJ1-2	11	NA	CAARRGGGYTF	TGTGCCGCCCGGAGGGGTGGTGGCTACACCTTC
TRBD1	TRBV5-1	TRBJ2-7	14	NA	CASSGRDSSYEQYF	TGCGCCAGCAGCGGCCGGGACAGCTCCTACGAGCAGTACTTC
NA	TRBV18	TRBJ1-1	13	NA	CASSPSRTDQAFF	TGTGCCAGCTCACCATCCCGGACAGATCAAGCTTTCTTT
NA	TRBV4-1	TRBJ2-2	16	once	CASSQVPGGNTGELFF	TGCGCCAGCAGCCAAGTACCCGGGGGGAACACCGGGGAGCTGTTTTTT
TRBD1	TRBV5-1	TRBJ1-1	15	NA	CASSSNRGGDTEAFF	TGCGCCAGCAGCTCGAACAGGGGCGGGGACACTGAAGCTTTCTTT
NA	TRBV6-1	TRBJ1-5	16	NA	CASSEYWAGRGQPQHF	TGTGCCAGCAGTGAATATTGGGCAGGGAGGGGTCAGCCCCAGCATTTT
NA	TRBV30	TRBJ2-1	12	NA	CAWSVRGDGQFF	TGTGCCTGGAGTGTACGAGGAGACGGGCAGTTCTTC
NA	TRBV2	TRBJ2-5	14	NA	CASRRGGPQETQYF	TGTGCCAGCAGGCGGGGAGGTCCCCAAGAGACCCAGTACTTC
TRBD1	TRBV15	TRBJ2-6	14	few	CATSTGDGANVLTF	TGTGCCACCTCTACAGGGGATGGGGCCAACGTCCTGACTTTC
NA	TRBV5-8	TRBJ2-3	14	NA	CASSLVPAGDTQYF	TGTGCCAGCAGCTTGGTTCCGGCGGGAGATACGCAGTATTTT
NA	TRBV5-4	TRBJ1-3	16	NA	CARSPGLKRSGNTIYF	TGTGCCCGCTCCCCCGGTTTGAAGCGCTCCGGAAACACCATATATTTT
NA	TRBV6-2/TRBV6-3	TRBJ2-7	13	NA	CASSYSLFYEQYF	TGTGCCAGCAGTTATAGTCTATTCTACGAGCAGTACTTC
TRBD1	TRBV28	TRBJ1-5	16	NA	CASSSGLRGRGQPQHF	TGTGCCAGCAGTTCCGGTCTGAGGGGGCGCGGCCAGCCCCAGCATTTT
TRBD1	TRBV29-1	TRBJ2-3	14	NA	CSVAGTDLQIKQYF	TGCAGCGTGGCCGGGACAGATCTACAGATAAAGCAGTATTTT
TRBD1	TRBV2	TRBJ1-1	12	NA	CLIGTVNTEAFF	TGCTTGATCGGGACAGTGAACACTGAAGCTTTCTTT
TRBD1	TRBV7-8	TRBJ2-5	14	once	CASRHRGPQETQYF	TGTGCCAGCAGACACAGGGGGCCGCAAGAGACCCAGTACTTC
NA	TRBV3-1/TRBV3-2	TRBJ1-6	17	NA	CASRPSTGSSYNSPLHF	TGTGCCAGCAGGCCTTCTACAGGGTCCTCCTATAATTCACCCCTCCACTTT
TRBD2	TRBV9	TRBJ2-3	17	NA	CASSLPGTSVGTDTQYF	TGTGCCAGCAGCCTTCCCGGGACTAGCGTTGGGACAGATACGCAGTATTTT
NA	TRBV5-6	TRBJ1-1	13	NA	CASSWVGQPEAFF	TGTGCCAGCAGCTGGGTTGGACAGCCTGAAGCTTTCTTT
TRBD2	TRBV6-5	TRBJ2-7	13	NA	CASSFFSGDEQYF	TGTGCCAGCAGTTTCTTTAGCGGGGACGAGCAGTACTTC
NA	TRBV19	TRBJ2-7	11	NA	CASRVRDEQYF	TGTGCCAGCAGGGTTCGCGACGAGCAGTACTTC
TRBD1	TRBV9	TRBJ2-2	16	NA	CASSDPGGAGTGELFF	TGTGCCAGCAGCGACCCAGGGGGCGCTGGAACCGGGGAGCTGTTTTTT
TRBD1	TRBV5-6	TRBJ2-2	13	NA	CASSHRGAGELFF	TGTGCCAGCAGCCACAGGGGGGCCGGGGAGCTGTTTTTT
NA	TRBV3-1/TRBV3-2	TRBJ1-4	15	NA	CASSQVRTTNEKLFF	TGTGCCAGCAGCCAAGTTCGAACTACTAATGAAAAACTGTTTTTT
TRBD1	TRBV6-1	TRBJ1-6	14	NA	CASSETGENSPLHF	TGTGCCAGCAGTGAGACAGGGGAAAATTCACCCCTCCACTTT
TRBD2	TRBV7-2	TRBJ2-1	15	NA	CASSLASGVYNEQFF	TGTGCCAGCAGCTTAGCTAGCGGGGTCTACAATGAGCAGTTCTTC
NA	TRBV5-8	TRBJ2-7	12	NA	CASIPTFYEQYF	TGTGCCAGCATCCCTACGTTCTACGAGCAGTACTTC
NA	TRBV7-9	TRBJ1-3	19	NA	CASSARRGGRARSGNTIYF	TGTGCCAGCAGCGCACGTCGCGGGGGGCGCGCCCGCTCTGGAAACACCATATATTTT
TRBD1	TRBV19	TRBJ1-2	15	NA	CASNTGGADSNGYTF	TGTGCCAGTAACACAGGGGGCGCTGATTCAAATGGCTACACCTTC
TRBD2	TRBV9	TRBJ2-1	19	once	CASSVVASGGRRAYNEQFF	TGTGCCAGCAGCGTAGTGGCTAGCGGGGGACGCAGGGCCTACAATGAGCAGTTCTTC
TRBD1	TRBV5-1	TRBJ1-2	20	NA	CASSFQTGTGVEVIQYGYTF	TGCGCCAGCAGCTTCCAAACCGGGACAGGGGTGGAAGTGATTCAATATGGCTACACCTTC
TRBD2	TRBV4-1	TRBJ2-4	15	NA	CASSQGGIAKNIQYF	TGCGCCAGCAGCCAGGGGGGGATAGCCAAAAACATTCAGTACTTC
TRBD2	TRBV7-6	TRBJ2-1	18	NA	CASTLTSGGRPPPNEQFF	TGTGCCAGCACCCTTACTAGCGGGGGGCGCCCGCCCCCAAATGAGCAGTTCTTC
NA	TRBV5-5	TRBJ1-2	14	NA	CASSPRDMVYGYTF	TGTGCCAGCAGCCCGAGGGACATGGTTTATGGCTACACCTTC
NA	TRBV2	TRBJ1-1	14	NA	CASSVGTLNTEAFF	TGTGCCAGCAGTGTCGGGACACTGAACACTGAAGCTTTCTTT
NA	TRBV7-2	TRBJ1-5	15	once	CASSFTAASNQPQHF	TGTGCCAGCAGCTTTACAGCAGCTAGCAATCAGCCCCAGCATTTT
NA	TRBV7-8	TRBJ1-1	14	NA	CASSHTGPNTEAFF	TGTGCCAGCAGCCATACAGGACCGAACACTGAAGCTTTCTTT
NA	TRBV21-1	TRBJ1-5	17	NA	CASSKVWRPYSNQPQHF	TGTGCCAGCAGCAAAGTGTGGAGGCCTTATAGCAATCAGCCCCAGCATTTT
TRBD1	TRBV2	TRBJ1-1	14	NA	CASTETGEVAEAFF	TGTGCCAGCACCGAAACAGGGGAGGTAGCTGAAGCTTTCTTT
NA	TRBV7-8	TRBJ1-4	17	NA	CASSLGQWIGWTEKLFF	TGTGCCAGCAGCTTAGGACAGTGGATTGGGTGGACCGAAAAACTGTTTTTT
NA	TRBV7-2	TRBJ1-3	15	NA	CASSLELGEGNTIYF	TGTGCCAGCAGCTTAGAGCTAGGGGAAGGAAACACCATATATTTT
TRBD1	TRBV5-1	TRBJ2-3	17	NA	CASSPGQVGTSTDTQYF	TGCGCCAGCAGCCCGGGACAGGTTGGGACTAGCACAGATACGCAGTATTTT
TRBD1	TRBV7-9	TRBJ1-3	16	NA	CASSLGQGASGNTIYF	TGTGCCAGCAGCTTGGGACAGGGGGCAAGTGGAAACACCATATATTTT
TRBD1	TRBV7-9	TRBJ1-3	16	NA	CASSQPTGGKGNTIYF	TGTGCCAGCAGCCAACCGACAGGGGGGAAAGGAAACACCATATATTTT